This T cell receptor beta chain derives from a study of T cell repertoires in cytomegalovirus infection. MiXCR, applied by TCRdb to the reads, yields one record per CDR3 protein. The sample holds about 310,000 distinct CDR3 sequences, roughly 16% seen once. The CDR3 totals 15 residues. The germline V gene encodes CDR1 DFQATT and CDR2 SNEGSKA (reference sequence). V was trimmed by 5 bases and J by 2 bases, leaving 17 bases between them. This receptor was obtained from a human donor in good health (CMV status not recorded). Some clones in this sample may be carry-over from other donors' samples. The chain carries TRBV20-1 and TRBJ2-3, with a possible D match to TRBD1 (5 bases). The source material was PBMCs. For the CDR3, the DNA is TGCAGTGCTGGCCTCACCGTGACAGCCACAGATACGCAGTATTTT. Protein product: CSAGLTVTATDTQYF.